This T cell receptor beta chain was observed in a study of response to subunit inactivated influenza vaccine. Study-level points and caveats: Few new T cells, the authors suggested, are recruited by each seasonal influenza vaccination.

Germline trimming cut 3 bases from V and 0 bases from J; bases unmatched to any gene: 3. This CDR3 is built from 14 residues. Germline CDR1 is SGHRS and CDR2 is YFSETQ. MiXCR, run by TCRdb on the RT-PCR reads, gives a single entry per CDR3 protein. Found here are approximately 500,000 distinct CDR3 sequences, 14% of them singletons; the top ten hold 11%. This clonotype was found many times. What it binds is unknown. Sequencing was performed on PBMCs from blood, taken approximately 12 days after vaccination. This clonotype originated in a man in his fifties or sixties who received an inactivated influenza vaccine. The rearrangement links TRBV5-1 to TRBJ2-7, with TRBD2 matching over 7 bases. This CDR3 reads CASSYGGDSYEQYF. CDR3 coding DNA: TGCGCCAGCAGCTATGGGGGGGACTCCTACGAGCAGTACTTC.